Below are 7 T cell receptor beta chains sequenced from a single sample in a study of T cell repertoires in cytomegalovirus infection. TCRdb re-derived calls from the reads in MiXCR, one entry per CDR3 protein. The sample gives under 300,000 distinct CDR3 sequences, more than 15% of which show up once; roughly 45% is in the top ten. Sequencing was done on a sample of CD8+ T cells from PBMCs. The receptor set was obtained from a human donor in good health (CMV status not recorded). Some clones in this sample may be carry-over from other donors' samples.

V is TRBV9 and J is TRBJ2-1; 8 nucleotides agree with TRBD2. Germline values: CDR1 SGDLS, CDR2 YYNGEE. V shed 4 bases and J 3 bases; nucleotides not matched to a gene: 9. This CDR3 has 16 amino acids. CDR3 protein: CASSIYSGAHYNEQFF. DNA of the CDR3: TGTGCCAGCAGCATATATAGCGGGGCCCACTACAATGAGCAGTTCTTC.

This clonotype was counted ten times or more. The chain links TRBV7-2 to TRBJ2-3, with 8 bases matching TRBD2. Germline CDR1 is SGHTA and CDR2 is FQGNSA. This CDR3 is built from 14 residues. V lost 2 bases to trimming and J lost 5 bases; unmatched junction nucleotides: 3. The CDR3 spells CASSLIGTRDTQYF. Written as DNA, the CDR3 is TGTGCCAGCAGCTTAATCGGGACTAGAGATACGCAGTATTTT.

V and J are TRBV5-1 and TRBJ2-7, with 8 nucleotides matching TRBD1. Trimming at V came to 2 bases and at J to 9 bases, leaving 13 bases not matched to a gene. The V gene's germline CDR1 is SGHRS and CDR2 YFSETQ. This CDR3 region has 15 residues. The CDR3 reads CASSLSGGAGVGQYF. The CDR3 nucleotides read TGCGCCAGCAGCTTATCAGGGGGCGCCGGCGTTGGGCAGTACTTC.

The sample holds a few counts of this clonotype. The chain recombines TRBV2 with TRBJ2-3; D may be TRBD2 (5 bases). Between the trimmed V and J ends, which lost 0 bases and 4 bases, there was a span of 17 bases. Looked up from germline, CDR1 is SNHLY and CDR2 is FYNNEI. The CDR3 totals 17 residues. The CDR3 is CASSEAHGVLYPDTQYF. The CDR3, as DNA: TGTGCCAGCAGTGAAGCGCACGGGGTGTTGTATCCAGATACGCAGTATTTT.

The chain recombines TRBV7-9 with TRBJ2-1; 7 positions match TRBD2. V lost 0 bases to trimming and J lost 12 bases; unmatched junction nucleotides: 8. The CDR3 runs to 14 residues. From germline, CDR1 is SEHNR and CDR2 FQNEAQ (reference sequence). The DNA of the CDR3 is TGTGCCAGCAGCTTAGCGGAGGGACCGGGGGGGCAGTTCTTC. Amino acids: CASSLAEGPGGQFF. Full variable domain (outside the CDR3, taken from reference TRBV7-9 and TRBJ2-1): DTGVSQNPRHKITKRGQNVTFRCDPISEHNRLYWYRQTLGQGPEFLTYFQNEAQLEKSRLLSDRFSAERPKGSFSTLEIQRTEQGDSAMYLCASSLAEGPGGQFFGPGTRLTVL.

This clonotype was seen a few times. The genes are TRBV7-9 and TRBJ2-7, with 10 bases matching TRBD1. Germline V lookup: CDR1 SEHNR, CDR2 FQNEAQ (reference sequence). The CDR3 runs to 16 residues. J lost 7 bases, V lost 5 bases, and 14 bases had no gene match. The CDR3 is CASSPRQGAIPGEQYF. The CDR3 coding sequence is TGTGCCAGCAGCCCACGACAGGGGGCCATCCCTGGGGAGCAGTACTTC.

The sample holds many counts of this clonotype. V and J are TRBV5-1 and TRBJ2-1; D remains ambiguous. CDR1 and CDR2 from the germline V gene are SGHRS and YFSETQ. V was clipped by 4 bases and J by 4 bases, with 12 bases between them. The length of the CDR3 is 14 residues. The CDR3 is CASSPSGAYNEQFF. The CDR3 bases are TGCGCCAGCAGCCCGTCCGGCGCATACAATGAGCAGTTCTTC.